The rows below give T cell receptor beta chains drawn from one sample of a study of blood T cell repertoires in COVID-19. TCRdb's copy holds only in-frame clones and misses some; the assay was immunoSEQ multiplex PCR. The sample lists 30,000 to 45,000 clones; roughly nine tenths were seen once. The sequencing sample was made of peripheral blood. These TCRs come from a man aged 65 to 85 with acute or convalescent COVID-19. Both conserved end residues are part of each CDR3. The D gene is left open where the match is weak. Not every row has a clone size; where given, it reads once, few, many or a size class.

clone_size: -; v_call: TRBV5-1; j_call: TRBJ2-2; d_call: -; cdr3_nt: TGCGCCAGCAGCTTGGCCTTACAGGGCGCCGGGGAGCTGTTTTTT; cdr3_aa: CASSLALQGAGELFF
clone_size: -; v_call: TRBV21-1; j_call: TRBJ2-7; d_call: -; cdr3_nt: TGTGCCAGCAGCAACCTACTAGCGACGAGCTCCTACGAGCAGTACTTC; cdr3_aa: CASSNLLATSSYEQYF
clone_size: few; v_call: TRBV7-2; j_call: TRBJ2-2; d_call: TRBD2; cdr3_nt: TGTGCCAGCAGCTTTGGGACTAGCAGGTTTTTT; cdr3_aa: CASSFGTSRFF
clone_size: -; v_call: TRBV7-3; j_call: TRBJ1-2; d_call: -; cdr3_nt: TGTGCCAGCAGCCCACAGGGTGGAGACTATGGCTACACCTTC; cdr3_aa: CASSPQGGDYGYTF
clone_size: -; v_call: TRBV6-5; j_call: TRBJ2-7; d_call: TRBD2; cdr3_nt: TGTGCCAGCAGTCTCAGGACTAGCGGGATCTACGAGCAGTACTTC; cdr3_aa: CASSLRTSGIYEQYF
clone_size: -; v_call: TRBV18; j_call: TRBJ2-1; d_call: TRBD2; cdr3_nt: TGTGCCAGCTCACCCTTACTCCTAGCGGGAGCCGGTGAGCAGTTCTTC; cdr3_aa: CASSPLLLAGAGEQFF
clone_size: -; v_call: TRBV7-2; j_call: TRBJ1-1; d_call: -; cdr3_nt: TGTGCCAGCAGCTTAGTGGAGGGCTACACTGAAGCTTTCTTT; cdr3_aa: CASSLVEGYTEAFF
clone_size: once; v_call: TRBV6-5; j_call: TRBJ1-3; d_call: TRBD1; cdr3_nt: TGTGCCAGCAGTTTGACAGGGGGTTCTGGAAACACCATATATTTT; cdr3_aa: CASSLTGGSGNTIYF
clone_size: -; v_call: TRBV7-2; j_call: TRBJ2-7; d_call: -; cdr3_nt: TGTGCCAGCAGCTTAAACGCGGGGGCGCTTTCCTACGAGCAGTACTTC; cdr3_aa: CASSLNAGALSYEQYF
clone_size: -; v_call: TRBV5-1; j_call: TRBJ2-3; d_call: TRBD2; cdr3_nt: TGCGCCAGCAGCTTGTTCGCGGGAGGGAGGTCAGATACGCAGTATTTT; cdr3_aa: CASSLFAGGRSDTQYF
clone_size: -; v_call: TRBV9; j_call: TRBJ1-2; d_call: -; cdr3_nt: TGTGCCAGCAGCGTAGGACAGCTGGAATTGGGCTATGGCTACACCTTC; cdr3_aa: CASSVGQLELGYGYTF
clone_size: -; v_call: TRBV14; j_call: TRBJ1-2; d_call: TRBD1; cdr3_nt: TGTGCCAGCAGCAAGAGGACAGGGGGCGCAAACTATGGCTACACCTTC; cdr3_aa: CASSKRTGGANYGYTF
clone_size: -; v_call: TRBV7-3; j_call: TRBJ2-1; d_call: -; cdr3_nt: TGTGCCAGCAGCTTGCAGGGGACGGGGTACAATGAGCAGTTCTTC; cdr3_aa: CASSLQGTGYNEQFF
clone_size: -; v_call: TRBV6-5; j_call: TRBJ2-3; d_call: -; cdr3_nt: TGTGCCAGCATCTCTAAGACCCAGAGGGATACGCAGTATTTT; cdr3_aa: CASISKTQRDTQYF
clone_size: -; v_call: TRBV20-1; j_call: TRBJ2-1; d_call: TRBD1; cdr3_nt: TGCAGTGCTAGTACGGGACAGGGCTACAATGAGCAGTTCTTC; cdr3_aa: CSASTGQGYNEQFF
clone_size: -; v_call: TRBV4-1; j_call: TRBJ2-7; d_call: -; cdr3_nt: TGCGCCAGCAGCTTCGGGAGACAGCCTCCCTACTACGAGCAGTACTTC; cdr3_aa: CASSFGRQPPYYEQYF
clone_size: -; v_call: TRBV27; j_call: TRBJ2-7; d_call: TRBD1; cdr3_nt: TGTGCCAGCAGTTTATCCAGGGGGCGGTACGAGCAGTACTTC; cdr3_aa: CASSLSRGRYEQYF
clone_size: -; v_call: TRBV19; j_call: TRBJ1-2; d_call: -; cdr3_nt: TGTGCCAGTAGTACCTCAACAGGGTTCAACTATGGCTACACCTTC; cdr3_aa: CASSTSTGFNYGYTF